Following are 5 T cell receptor beta chains from one sample sequenced in a study of blood T cell repertoires in COVID-19. Assay: immunoSEQ multiplex PCR; the TCRdb copy retains only in-frame clones and omits some. The sample has approximately 71,000 clones, 90% seen once. The sequencing input was peripheral blood. Receptors originate from a woman aged 18 to 35 with acute or convalescent COVID-19.

This clone was seen only a few times. CDR3 loop: CASSQDNGAGANVLTF. CDR3 DNA sequence: TGCGCCAGCAGCCAAGATAACGGGGCTGGGGCCAACGTCCTGACTTTC. This sequence joins TRBV4-3 and TRBJ2-6, with TRBD2 as a possible D gene (5 bases). Trimming took off 0 bases at V and 2 bases at J, with 8 bases between the two ends. Germline CDR1 LGHNA, CDR2 YSLEER. The CDR3 is 16 amino acids.

The chain has TRBV7-8 and TRBJ2-5; TRBD1 is a possible D gene (6 bases). From germline, CDR1 is SGHVS and CDR2 FQNEAQ. The CDR3 length is 14 residues. Trimming removed 3 bases from V and 4 bases from J, with 12 bases in between. The chain's CDR3 is CASSLLQGRETQYF. CDR3 nucleotide sequence: TGTGCCAGCAGCTTGTTGCAGGGGCGAGAGACCCAGTACTTC.

Only a few counts were recorded for this clone. The V and J genes are TRBV7-9 and TRBJ2-1; TRBD2 agrees at 8 bases. The J segment lost 0 bases and the V segment lost 7 bases, leaving 23 bases of the junction unmatched. This CDR3 has 21 amino acids. In germline, CDR1 is SEHNR, CDR2 FQNEAQ (reference sequence). This CDR3 reads CASTPWIPATLAASSYNEQFF. CDR3 nucleotide sequence: TGTGCCAGCACCCCCTGGATCCCCGCAACACTAGCGGCGAGCTCCTACAATGAGCAGTTCTTC.

The genes are TRBV7-8 and TRBJ2-1, with 8 bases identical to TRBD2. Germline CDR1 reads SGHVS; CDR2 reads FQNEAQ. J lost 9 bases, V lost 1 base, and 11 bases had no gene match. There are 16 residues in the CDR3. The CDR3 loop is CASSLVKPGLVGEQFF. CDR3 DNA: TGTGCCAGCAGCTTAGTGAAACCGGGACTAGTCGGTGAGCAGTTCTTC.

The CDR3 here is CASSGYRGQPTYGYTF. The CDR3 DNA reads TGTGCCAGCAGCGGGTACCGCGGCCAGCCGACCTATGGCTACACCTTC. The genes are TRBV7-9 and TRBJ1-2; D uncertain. With 5 bases removed from V and 4 bases from J, the gap between germline ends came to 20 bases. The germline gives CDR1 SEHNR, CDR2 FQNEAQ (reference sequence). The CDR3 contains 16 residues. Variable domain in full (rest from reference TRBV7-9 and TRBJ1-2): DTGVSQNPRHKITKRGQNVTFRCDPISEHNRLYWYRQTLGQGPEFLTYFQNEAQLEKSRLLSDRFSAERPKGSFSTLEIQRTEQGDSAMYLCASSGYRGQPTYGYTFGSGTRLTVV.